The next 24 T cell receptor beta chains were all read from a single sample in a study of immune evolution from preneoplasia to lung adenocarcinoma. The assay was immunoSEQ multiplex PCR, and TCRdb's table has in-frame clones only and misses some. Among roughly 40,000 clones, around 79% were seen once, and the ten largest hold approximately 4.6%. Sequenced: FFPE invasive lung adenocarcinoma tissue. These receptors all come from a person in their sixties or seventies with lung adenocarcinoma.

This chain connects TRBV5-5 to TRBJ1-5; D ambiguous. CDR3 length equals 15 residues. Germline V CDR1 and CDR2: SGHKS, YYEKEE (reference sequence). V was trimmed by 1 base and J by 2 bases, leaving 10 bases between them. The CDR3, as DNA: TGTGCCAGCAGCTTGTTGGTTTCTGGCAATCAGCCCCAGCATTTT. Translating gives CASSLLVSGNQPQHF.

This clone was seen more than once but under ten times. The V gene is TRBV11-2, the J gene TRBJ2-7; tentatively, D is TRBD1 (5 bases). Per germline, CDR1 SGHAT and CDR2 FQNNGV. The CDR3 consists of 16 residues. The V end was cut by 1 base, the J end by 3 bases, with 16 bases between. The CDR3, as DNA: TGTGCCAGCAGCTTAGTGCTCCAGGGCAAAGGCTACGAGCAGTACTTC. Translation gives CASSLVLQGKGYEQYF.

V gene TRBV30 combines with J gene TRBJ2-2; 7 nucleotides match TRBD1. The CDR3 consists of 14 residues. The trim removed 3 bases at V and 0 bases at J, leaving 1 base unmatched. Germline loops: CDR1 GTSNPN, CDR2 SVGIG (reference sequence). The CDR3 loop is CAWSGQANTGELFF. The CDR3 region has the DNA TGTGCCTGGAGCGGACAGGCGAACACCGGGGAGCTGTTTTTT. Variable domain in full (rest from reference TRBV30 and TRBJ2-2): SQTIHQWPATLVQPVGSPLSLECTVEGTSNPNLYWYRQAAGRGLQLLFYSVGIGQISSEVPQNLSASRPQDRQFILSSKKLLLSDSGFYLCAWSGQANTGELFFGEGSRLTVL.

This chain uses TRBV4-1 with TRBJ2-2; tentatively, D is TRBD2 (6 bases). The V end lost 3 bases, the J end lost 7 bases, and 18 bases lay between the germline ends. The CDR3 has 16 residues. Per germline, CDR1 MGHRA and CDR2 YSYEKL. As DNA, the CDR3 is TGCGCCAGCAGCCAGTCAATAGCGGAGGGCGGCGGGGAGCTGTTTTTT. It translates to CASSQSIAEGGGELFF.

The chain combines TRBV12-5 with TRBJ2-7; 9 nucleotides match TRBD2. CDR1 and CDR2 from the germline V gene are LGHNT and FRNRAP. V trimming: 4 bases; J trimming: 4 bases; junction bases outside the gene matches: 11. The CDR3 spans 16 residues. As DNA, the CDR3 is TGTGCTAGTGGTTCTGGCGGGGGGGCTTTGTTTTACGAGCAGTACTTC. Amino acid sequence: CASGSGGGALFYEQYF. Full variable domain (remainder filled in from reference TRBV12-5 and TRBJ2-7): DARVTQTPRHKVTEMGQEVTMRCQPILGHNTVFWYRQTMMQGLELLAYFRNRAPLDDSGMPKDRFSAEMPDATLATLKIQPSEPRDSAVYFCASGSGGGALFYEQYFGPGTRLTVT.

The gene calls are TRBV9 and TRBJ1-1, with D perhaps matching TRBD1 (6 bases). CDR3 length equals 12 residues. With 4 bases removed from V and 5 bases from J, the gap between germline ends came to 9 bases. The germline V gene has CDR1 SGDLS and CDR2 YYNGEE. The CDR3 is CASSIQGTEAFF. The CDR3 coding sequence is TGTGCCAGCAGCATTCAGGGGACTGAAGCTTTCTTT.

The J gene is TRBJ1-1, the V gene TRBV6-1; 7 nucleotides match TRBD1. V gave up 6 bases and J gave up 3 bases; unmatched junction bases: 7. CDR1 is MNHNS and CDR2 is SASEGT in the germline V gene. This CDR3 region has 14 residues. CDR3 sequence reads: CASRLTGADTEAFF. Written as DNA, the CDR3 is TGTGCCAGCAGACTAACAGGGGCTGACACTGAAGCTTTCTTT.

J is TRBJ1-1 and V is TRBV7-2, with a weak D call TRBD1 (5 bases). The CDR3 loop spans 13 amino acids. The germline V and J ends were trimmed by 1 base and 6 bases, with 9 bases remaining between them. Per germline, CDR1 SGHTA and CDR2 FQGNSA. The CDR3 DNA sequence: TGTGCCAGCAGCTTAGAAGGACATTCTGAAGCTTTCTTT. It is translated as CASSLEGHSEAFF.

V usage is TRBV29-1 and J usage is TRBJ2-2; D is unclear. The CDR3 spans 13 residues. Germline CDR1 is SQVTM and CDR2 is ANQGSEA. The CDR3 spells CGAFGLNTGELFF. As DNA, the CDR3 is TGCGGAGCCTTCGGCCTGAACACCGGGGAGCTGTTTTTT.

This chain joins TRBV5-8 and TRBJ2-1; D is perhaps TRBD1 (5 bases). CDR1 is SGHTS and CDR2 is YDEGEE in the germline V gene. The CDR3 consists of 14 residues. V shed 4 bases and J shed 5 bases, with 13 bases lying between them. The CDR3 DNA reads TGTGCCAGCAGCCCTTGGGCAGGGCACAATGAGCAGTTCTTC. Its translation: CASSPWAGHNEQFF.

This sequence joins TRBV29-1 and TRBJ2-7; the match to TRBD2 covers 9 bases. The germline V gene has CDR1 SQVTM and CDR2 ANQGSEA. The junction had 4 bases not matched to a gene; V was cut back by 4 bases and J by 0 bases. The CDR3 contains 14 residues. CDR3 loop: CSVASGASSYEQYF. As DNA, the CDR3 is TGCAGCGTTGCTAGCGGGGCCAGCTCCTACGAGCAGTACTTC.

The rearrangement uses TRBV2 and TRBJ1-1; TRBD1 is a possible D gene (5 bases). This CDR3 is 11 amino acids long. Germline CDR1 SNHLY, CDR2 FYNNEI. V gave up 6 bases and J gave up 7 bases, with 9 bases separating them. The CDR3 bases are TGTGCCAGCAGGACGGGGGTTGAAGCTTTCTTT. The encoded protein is CASRTGVEAFF.

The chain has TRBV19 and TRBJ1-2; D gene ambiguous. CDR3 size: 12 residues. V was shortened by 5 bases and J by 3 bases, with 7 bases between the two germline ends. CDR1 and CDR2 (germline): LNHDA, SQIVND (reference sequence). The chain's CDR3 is CASSLLYYGYTF. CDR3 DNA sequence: TGTGCCAGTAGTCTATTGTACTATGGCTACACCTTC.

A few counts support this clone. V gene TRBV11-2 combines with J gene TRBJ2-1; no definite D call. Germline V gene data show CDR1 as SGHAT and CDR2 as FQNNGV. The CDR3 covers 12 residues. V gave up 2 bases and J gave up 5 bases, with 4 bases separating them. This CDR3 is CASSLTDNEQFF. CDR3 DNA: TGTGCCAGCAGCTTAACGGACAATGAGCAGTTCTTC.

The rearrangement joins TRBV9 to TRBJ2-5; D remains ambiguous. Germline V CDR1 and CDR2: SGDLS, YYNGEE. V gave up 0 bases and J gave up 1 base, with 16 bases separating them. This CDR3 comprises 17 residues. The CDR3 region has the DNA TGTGCCAGCAGCGTAGAAATAGGCCGTGGCGTCCAAGAGACCCAGTACTTC. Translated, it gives CASSVEIGRGVQETQYF.

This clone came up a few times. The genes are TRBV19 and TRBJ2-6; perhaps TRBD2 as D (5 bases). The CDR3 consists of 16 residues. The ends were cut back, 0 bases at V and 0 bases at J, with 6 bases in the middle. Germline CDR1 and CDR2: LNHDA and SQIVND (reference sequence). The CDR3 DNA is TGTGCCAGTAGTATAGAGGCGGGCTCTGGGGCCAACGTCCTGACTTTC. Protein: CASSIEAGSGANVLTF.

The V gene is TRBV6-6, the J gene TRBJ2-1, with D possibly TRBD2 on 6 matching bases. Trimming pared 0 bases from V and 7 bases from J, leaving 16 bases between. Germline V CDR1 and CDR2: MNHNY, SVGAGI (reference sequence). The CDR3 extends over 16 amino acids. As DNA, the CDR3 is TGTGCCAGCAGTTACTCGGAGGGCGGATTTAGGAATGAGCAGTTCTTC. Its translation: CASSYSEGGFRNEQFF.

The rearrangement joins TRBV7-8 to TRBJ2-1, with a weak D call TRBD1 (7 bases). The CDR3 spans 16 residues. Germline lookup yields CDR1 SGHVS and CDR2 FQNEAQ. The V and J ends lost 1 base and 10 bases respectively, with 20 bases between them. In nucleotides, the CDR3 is TGTGCCAGCAGCTTAGTGGCAGGGGGGCGCAGGGAAGAGCAGTTCTTC. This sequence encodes CASSLVAGGRREEQFF.

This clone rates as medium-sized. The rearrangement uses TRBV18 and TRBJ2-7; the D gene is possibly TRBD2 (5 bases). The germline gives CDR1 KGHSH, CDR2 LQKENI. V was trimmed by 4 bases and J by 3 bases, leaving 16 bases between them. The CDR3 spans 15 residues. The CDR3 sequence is CASSLGGFWSYEQYF. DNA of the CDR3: TGTGCCAGCTCACTAGGCGGGTTTTGGAGCTACGAGCAGTACTTC. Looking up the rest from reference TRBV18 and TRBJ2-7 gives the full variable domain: NAGVMQNPRHLVRRRGQEARLRCSPMKGHSHVYWYRQLPEEGLKFMVYLQKENIIDESGMPKERFSAEFPKEGPSILRIQQVVRGDSAAYFCASSLGGFWSYEQYFGPGTRLTVT.

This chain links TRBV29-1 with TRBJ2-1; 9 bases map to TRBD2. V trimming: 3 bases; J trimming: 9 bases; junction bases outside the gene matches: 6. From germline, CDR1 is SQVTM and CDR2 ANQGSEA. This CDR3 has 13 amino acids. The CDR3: CSVDVAGAIEQFF. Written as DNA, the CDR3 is TGCAGCGTTGATGTAGCGGGAGCGATTGAGCAGTTCTTC.

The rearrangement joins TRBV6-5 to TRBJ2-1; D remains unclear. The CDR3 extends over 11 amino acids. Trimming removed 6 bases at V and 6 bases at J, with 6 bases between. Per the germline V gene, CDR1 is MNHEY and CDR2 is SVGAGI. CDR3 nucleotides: TGTGCCAGCAGAACCCTCAATGAGCAGTTCTTC. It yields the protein CASRTLNEQFF.

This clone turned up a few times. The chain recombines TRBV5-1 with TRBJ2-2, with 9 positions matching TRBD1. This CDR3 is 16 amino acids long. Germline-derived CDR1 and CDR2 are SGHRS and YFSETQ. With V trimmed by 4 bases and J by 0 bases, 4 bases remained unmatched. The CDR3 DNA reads TGCGCCAGCAGCATACGGGACAGGGCGAACACCGGGGAGCTGTTTTTT. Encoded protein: CASSIRDRANTGELFF.

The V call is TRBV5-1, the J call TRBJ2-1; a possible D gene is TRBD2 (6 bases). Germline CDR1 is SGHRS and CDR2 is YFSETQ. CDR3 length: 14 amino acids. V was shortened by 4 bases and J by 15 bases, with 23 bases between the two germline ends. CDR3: CASSLGAGSNPMFF. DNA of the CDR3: TGCGCCAGCAGCCTTGGTGCCGGGAGCAACCCAATGTTCTTC.

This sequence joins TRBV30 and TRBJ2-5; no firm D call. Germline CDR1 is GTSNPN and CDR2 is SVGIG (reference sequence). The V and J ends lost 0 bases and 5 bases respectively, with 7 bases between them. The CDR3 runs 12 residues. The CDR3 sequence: CAWSVRVETQYF. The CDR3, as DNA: TGTGCCTGGAGTGTTCGCGTGGAGACCCAGTACTTC. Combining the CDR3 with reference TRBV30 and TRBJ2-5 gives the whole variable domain SQTIHQWPATLVQPVGSPLSLECTVEGTSNPNLYWYRQAAGRGLQLLFYSVGIGQISSEVPQNLSASRPQDRQFILSSKKLLLSDSGFYLCAWSVRVETQYFGPGTRLLVL.